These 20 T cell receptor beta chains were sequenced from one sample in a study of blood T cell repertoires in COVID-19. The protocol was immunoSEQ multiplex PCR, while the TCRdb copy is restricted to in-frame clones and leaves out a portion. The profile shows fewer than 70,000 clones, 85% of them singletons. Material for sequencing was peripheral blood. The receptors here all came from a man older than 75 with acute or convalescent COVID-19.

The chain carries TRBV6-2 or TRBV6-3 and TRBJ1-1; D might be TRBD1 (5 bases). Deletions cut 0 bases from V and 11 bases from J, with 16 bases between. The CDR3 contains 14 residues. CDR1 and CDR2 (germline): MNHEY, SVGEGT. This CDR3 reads CASSYSNSRQQAFF. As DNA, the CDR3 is TGTGCCAGCAGTTACTCGAATTCTAGACAGCAGGCTTTCTTT.

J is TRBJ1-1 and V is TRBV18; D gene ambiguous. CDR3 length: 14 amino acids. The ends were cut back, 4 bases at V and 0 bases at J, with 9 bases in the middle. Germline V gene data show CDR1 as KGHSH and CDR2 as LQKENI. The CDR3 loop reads CASSQTYMNTEAFF. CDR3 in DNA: TGTGCCAGCTCACAGACATACATGAACACTGAAGCTTTCTTT.

CDR3 residues: CASSSGAGVGADTQYF. The CDR3 DNA is TGTGCCAGCAGCTCGGGGGCGGGGGTAGGGGCAGATACGCAGTATTTT. The rearrangement uses TRBV11-2 and TRBJ2-3; possible D gene TRBD2, 7 bases. Trimming pared 4 bases from V and 4 bases from J, leaving 18 bases between. CDR3 length equals 16 residues. CDR1 is SGHAT, CDR2 FQNNGV, per germline.

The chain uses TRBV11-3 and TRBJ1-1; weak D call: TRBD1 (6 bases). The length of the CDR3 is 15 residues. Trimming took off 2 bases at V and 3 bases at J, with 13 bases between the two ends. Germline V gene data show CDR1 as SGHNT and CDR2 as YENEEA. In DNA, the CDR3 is TGTGCCAGCAGCTTACCTGGGACATCCCACACTGAAGCTTTCTTT. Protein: CASSLPGTSHTEAFF.

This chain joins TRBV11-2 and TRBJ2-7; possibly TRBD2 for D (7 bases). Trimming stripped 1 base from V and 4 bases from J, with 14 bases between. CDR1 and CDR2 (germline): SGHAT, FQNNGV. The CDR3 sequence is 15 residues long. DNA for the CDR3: TGTGCCAGCAGCTTAGGGGGGCGGGAGTTTTACGAGCAGTACTTC. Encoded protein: CASSLGGREFYEQYF.

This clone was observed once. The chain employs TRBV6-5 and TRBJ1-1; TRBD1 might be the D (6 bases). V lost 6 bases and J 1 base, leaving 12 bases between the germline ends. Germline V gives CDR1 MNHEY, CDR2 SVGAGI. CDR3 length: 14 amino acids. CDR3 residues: CASSSGTRNTEAFF. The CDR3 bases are TGTGCCAGCAGCTCCGGGACAAGGAACACTGAAGCTTTCTTT.

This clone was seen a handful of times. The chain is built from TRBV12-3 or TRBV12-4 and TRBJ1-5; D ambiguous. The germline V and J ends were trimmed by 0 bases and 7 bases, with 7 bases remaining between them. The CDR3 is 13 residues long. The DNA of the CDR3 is TGTGCCAGCAGTTTAGCCGGGAGGCAGCCCCAGCATTTT. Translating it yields CASSLAGRQPQHF.

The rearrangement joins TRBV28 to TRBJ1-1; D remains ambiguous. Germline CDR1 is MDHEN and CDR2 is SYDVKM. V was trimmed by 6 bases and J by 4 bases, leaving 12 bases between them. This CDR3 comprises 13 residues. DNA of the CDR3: TGTGCCAGCAGACGGGAGTCCGTCACTGAAGCTTTCTTT. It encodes CASRRESVTEAFF. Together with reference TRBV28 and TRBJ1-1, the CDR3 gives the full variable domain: DVKVTQSSRYLVKRTGEKVFLECVQDMDHENMFWYRQDPGLGLRLIYFSYDVKMKEKGDIPEGYSVSREKKERFSLILESASTNQTSMYLCASRRESVTEAFFGQGTRLTVV.

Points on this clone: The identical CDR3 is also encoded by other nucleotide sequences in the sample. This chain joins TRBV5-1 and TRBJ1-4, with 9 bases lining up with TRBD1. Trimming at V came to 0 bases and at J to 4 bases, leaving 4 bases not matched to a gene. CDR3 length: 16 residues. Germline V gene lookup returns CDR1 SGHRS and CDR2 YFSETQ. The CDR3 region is CASSLGGQGYNEKLFF. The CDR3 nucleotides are TGCGCCAGCAGCTTGGGCGGACAGGGGTATAATGAAAAACTGTTTTTT.

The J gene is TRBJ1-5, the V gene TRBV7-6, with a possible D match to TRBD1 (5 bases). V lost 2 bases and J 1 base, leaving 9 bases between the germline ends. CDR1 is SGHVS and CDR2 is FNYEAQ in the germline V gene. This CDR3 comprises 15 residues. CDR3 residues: CASSLRGLSNQPQHF. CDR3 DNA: TGTGCCAGCAGCTTACGGGGACTGAGCAATCAGCCCCAGCATTTT. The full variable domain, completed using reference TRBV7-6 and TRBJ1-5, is GAGVSQSPRYKVTKRGQDVALRCDPISGHVSLYWYRQALGQGPEFLTYFNYEAQQDKSGLPNDRFSAERPEGSISTLTIQRTEQRDSAMYRCASSLRGLSNQPQHFGDGTRLSIL.

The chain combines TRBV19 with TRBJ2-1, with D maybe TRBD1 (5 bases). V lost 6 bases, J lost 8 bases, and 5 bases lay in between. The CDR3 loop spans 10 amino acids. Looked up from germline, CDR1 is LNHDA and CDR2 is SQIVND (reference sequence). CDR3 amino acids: CASSRDEQFF. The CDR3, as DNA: TGTGCCAGTAGCAGGGATGAGCAGTTCTTC.

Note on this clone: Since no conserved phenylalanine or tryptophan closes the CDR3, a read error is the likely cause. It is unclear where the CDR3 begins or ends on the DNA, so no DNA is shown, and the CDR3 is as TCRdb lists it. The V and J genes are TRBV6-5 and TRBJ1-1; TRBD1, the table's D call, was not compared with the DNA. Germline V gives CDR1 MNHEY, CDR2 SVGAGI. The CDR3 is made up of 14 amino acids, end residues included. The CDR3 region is CASSYYPSGQGVEL.

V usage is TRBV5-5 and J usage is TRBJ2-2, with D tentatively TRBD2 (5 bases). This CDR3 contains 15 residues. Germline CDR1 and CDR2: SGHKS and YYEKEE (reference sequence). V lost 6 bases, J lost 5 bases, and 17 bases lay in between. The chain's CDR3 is CASIPGREFTGELFF. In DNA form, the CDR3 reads TGTGCCAGCATCCCCGGACGGGAATTTACCGGGGAGCTGTTTTTT.

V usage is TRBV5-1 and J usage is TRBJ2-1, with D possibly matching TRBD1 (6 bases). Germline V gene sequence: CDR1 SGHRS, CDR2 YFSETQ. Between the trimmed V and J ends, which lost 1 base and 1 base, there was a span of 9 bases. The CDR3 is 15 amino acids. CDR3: CASSLQGNSYNEQFF. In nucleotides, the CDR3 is TGCGCCAGCAGCTTGCAGGGGAATTCCTACAATGAGCAGTTCTTC.

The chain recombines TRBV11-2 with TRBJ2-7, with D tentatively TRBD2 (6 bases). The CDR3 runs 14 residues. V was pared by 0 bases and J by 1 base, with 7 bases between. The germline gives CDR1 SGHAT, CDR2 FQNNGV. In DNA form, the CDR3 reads TGTGCCAGCAGCTTAGAACTAGCTTCCTACGAGCAGTACTTC. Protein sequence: CASSLELASYEQYF.

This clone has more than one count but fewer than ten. The CDR3 sequence: CASRVYGNTGELFF. CDR3 in DNA: TGTGCCAGCAGGGTCTACGGTAACACCGGGGAGCTGTTTTTT. The rearrangement links TRBV13 to TRBJ2-2; D gene ambiguous. Per germline, CDR1 PRHDT and CDR2 FYEKMQ (reference sequence). The V and J ends lost 6 bases and 2 bases respectively, with 10 bases between them. This CDR3 comprises 14 residues.

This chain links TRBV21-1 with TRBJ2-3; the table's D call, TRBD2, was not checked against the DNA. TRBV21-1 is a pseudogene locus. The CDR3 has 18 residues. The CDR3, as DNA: TGTGCCAGCAGCAAAGAGCCCAGGACTAGCGGAGCACCCAATACGCAGTATTTT. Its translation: CASSKEPRTSGAPNTQYF.

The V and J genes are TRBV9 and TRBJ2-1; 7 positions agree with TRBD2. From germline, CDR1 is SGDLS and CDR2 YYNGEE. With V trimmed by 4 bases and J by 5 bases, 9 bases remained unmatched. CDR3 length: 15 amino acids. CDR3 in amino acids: CASSPGLSFDNEQFF. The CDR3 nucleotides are TGTGCCAGCAGCCCGGGACTATCTTTCGACAATGAGCAGTTCTTC.

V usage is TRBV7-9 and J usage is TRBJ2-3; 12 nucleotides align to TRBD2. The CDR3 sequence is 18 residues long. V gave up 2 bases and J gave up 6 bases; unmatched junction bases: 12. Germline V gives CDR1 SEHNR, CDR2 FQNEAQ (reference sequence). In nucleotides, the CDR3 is TGTGCCAGCAGCTTACGCCTTAGGACTAGCGGGAAGAGGGATACGCAGTATTTT. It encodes CASSLRLRTSGKRDTQYF.

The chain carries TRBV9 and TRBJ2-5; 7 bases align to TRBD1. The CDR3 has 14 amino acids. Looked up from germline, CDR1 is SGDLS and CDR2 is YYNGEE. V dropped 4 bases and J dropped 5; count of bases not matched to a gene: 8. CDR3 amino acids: CASSRRGLRETQYF. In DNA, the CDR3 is TGTGCCAGCAGCCGAAGGGGGCTGAGGGAGACCCAGTACTTC.